The text below deals with one T cell receptor (beta chain). This specimen comes from a study of blood T cell repertoires in COVID-19. In the study overall: COVID-19 samples collected from the United States, Italy and Spain covered acute and convalescent phases.

CDR3 length equals 14 residues. Trimming left V 5 bases short and J 2 bases short, with 13 bases between. Germline V gives CDR1 MDHEN, CDR2 SYDVKM. Sequencing used immunoSEQ multiplex PCR; TCRdb keeps in-frame clones, though not all of them. The sample has approximately 330,000 clones; roughly 88% are singletons. The sample was peripheral blood. This sequence originates from a woman aged 45 to 65 with active or convalescent COVID-19. The chain recombines TRBV28 with TRBJ2-7, with D hard to call. The CDR3 nucleotides read TGTGCCAGCAGTCCCCCCACTGTTACCTACGAGCAGTACTTC. It translates to CASSPPTVTYEQYF. Combining the CDR3 with reference TRBV28 and TRBJ2-7 gives the whole variable domain DVKVTQSSRYLVKRTGEKVFLECVQDMDHENMFWYRQDPGLGLRLIYFSYDVKMKEKGDIPEGYSVSREKKERFSLILESASTNQTSMYLCASSPPTVTYEQYFGPGTRLTVT.